This T cell receptor (beta chain) was sequenced in a study of regulatory T cells in long-lasting Graves disease. The time point here: newly diagnosed GD, antithyroid drugs for less than 3 months. The TCR library was made from RNA that had been extracted from PBMCs in TRIzol. Sequencing libraries for TCR beta were prepared with iRepertoire HTBI primers and Arm-PCR of CDR3 regions. Per the study methods: From all samples, identification returned 12 to 15 TRBJ and approximately 62 TRBV segments. TCRdb reanalysed the multiplex PCR reads using MiXCR and keeps one entry per CDR3 protein. The V and J calls reflect TCRdb's pipeline rather than the authors' work. The table has about 320,000 distinct CDR3 sequences, over 15% seen once. Trimming removed 5 bases at V and 7 bases at J, with 9 bases between. The V gene's germline CDR1 is SNHLY and CDR2 FYNNEI. This CDR3 spans 11 amino acids.

Specimen: peripheral blood mononuclear cells (PBMCs), collected at new diagnosis, from a patient treated with antithyroid drugs. This chain connects TRBV2 to TRBJ2-7; no firm D call. The clonotype was recovered from a female donor with Graves disease. The CDR3 here is CASSQSWEQYF. The CDR3 nucleotides read TGTGCCAGCAGTCAGTCTTGGGAGCAGTACTTC.